The 4 T cell receptor beta chains listed next were all sequenced from one sample in a study of cytomegalovirus exposure and HLA in healthy donors. The PCR was carried out with 60 Vbeta primers and 13 Jbeta primers. Sequencing was performed with immunoSEQ multiplex PCR; in TCRdb, only in-frame clones are kept and a portion is missing. The profile covers approximately 160,000 clones, with around 80% appearing a single time and roughly 4.8% taken by the ten largest. The sample taken for sequencing was PBMCs. These receptors came from a woman aged 50 to 65 in good health and CMV-seropositive.

J is TRBJ2-7 and V is TRBV27, with 9 bases lining up with TRBD2. The CDR3 loop spans 16 amino acids. V gave up 6 bases and J gave up 0 bases; unmatched junction bases: 9. Germline assignment: CDR1 MNHEY and CDR2 SMNVEV (reference sequence). CDR3 residues: CASRASGTSRSYEQYF. In DNA form, the CDR3 reads TGTGCCAGCAGAGCTTCCGGGACTAGCCGCTCCTACGAGCAGTACTTC.

This chain connects TRBV5-1 to TRBJ2-7; 11 bases match TRBD2. Germline CDR1 reads SGHRS; CDR2 reads YFSETQ. The CDR3 totals 15 residues. Germline trimming cut 3 bases from V and 2 bases from J; bases unmatched to any gene: 4. The CDR3 region is CASSSLAGGAYEQYF. The CDR3 DNA reads TGCGCCAGCAGCTCTCTAGCGGGAGGCGCCTACGAGCAGTACTTC.

In its sample, this clone was seen a few times. The chain uses TRBV15 and TRBJ1-2; 8 bases match TRBD1. The germline V gene has CDR1 LNHNV and CDR2 YYDKDF (reference sequence). CDR3 length equals 17 residues. V trimming: 4 bases; J trimming: 0 bases; junction bases outside the gene matches: 10. DNA of the CDR3: TGTGCCACCAGCACTGGGGGACAGGTACTAGCTAACTATGGCTACACCTTC. It codes for CATSTGGQVLANYGYTF.

V gene TRBV7-3 combines with J gene TRBJ2-7, with TRBD2 matching over 7 bases. With V trimmed by 2 bases and J by 4 bases, 2 bases remained unmatched. CDR3 length: 13 residues. Germline CDR1 and CDR2: SGHTA and FQGTGA. In nucleotides, the CDR3 is TGTGCCAGCAGCTTATCTAGCGGTTACGAGCAGTACTTC. Protein product: CASSLSSGYEQYF.